The present T cell receptor (beta chain) was sequenced within a study of shared clonotypes between healthy human individuals. The V gene lost 5 bases and the J gene lost 3 bases, with 24 bases spanning the gap. The germline V gene has CDR1 LNHNV and CDR2 YYDKDF (reference sequence). The CDR3 consists of 18 residues. Genomic DNA per cell subset filled all wells of several immunoSEQ plates. Sequenced by immunoSEQ multiplex PCR; TCRdb stores in-frame clones only, minus some. This repertoire shows approximately 1,500,000 clones, about 96% found once; its top ten account for 1% to 1.5%. This TCR was recovered from a man younger than 45 in good health. Input material: naive CD4+ T cells sorted from blood. Subset: CD45RA+ positively selected. The V and J genes are TRBV15 and TRBJ2-3; TRBD2 might be the D (6 bases). CDR3 sequence reads: CATSFRYGGQGSTDTQYF. In DNA form, the CDR3 reads TGTGCCACCAGCTTCAGATACGGGGGTCAGGGTTCGACAGATACGCAGTATTTT.